The 16 T cell receptor beta chains presented below share a single source sample, sequenced in a study of cytomegalovirus exposure and HLA in healthy donors. In the PCR, 60 Vbeta and 13 Jbeta primers were used. Here immunoSEQ multiplex PCR was the method, and the copy in TCRdb shows in-frame clones only, minus some. The top ten clones hold less than 2% of a sample with some 140,000 clones, approximately 87% of them seen once. The specimen was PBMCs. The receptors originated from a middle-aged man in good health and CMV-seronegative.

V is TRBV2 and J is TRBJ1-5; 7 bases fit TRBD1. Trimming cost V 4 bases and J 2 bases; bases outside gene matches: 5. The CDR3 sequence is 15 residues long. CDR1 is SNHLY, CDR2 FYNNEI, per germline. CDR3 sequence reads: CASSGTGDRNQPQHF. For the CDR3, the DNA is TGTGCCAGCAGTGGTACAGGGGATCGCAATCAGCCCCAGCATTTT. The variable domain in full, completed from reference TRBV2 and TRBJ1-5, reads EPEVTQTPSHQVTQMGQEVILRCVPISNHLYFYWYRQILGQKVEFLVSFYNNEISEKSEIFDDQFSVERPDGSNFTLKIRSTKLEDSAMYFCASSGTGDRNQPQHFGDGTRLSIL.

This chain joins TRBV28 and TRBJ2-3, with 8 bases lining up with TRBD2. The CDR3 is 14 amino acids. Germline lookup yields CDR1 MDHEN and CDR2 SYDVKM. V shed 7 bases and J 11 bases; nucleotides not matched to a gene: 14. The CDR3 nucleotides are TGTGCCAGCATCAACCCTGTCCGGGAGGGGATGCAGTATTTT. It encodes CASINPVREGMQYF.

The chain combines TRBV7-2 with TRBJ2-1; a possible D gene is TRBD2 (5 bases). The CDR3 covers 14 residues. Looked up from germline, CDR1 is SGHTA and CDR2 is FQGNSA. The germline V and J ends were trimmed by 0 bases and 6 bases, with 9 bases remaining between them. CDR3 sequence (DNA): TGTGCCAGCAGCTTAGCGCCTAGCTCCAATGAGCAGTTCTTC. Translating gives CASSLAPSSNEQFF.

The chain's CDR3 is CASSPEQGATYEQYF. The CDR3 DNA sequence: TGTGCCAGCAGCCCGGAACAGGGGGCTACCTACGAGCAGTACTTC. The V and J genes are TRBV9 and TRBJ2-7, with TRBD1 matching 9 bases. The CDR3 totals 15 residues. Germline-derived CDR1 and CDR2 are SGDLS and YYNGEE. Trimming cost V 4 bases and J 2 bases; bases outside gene matches: 7.

In this sample, this clone turned up once. The chain uses TRBV5-6 and TRBJ1-2; D uncertain. This CDR3 spans 15 amino acids. Germline loops: CDR1 SGHDT, CDR2 YYEEEE. V dropped 0 bases and J dropped 2 bases, with 11 bases sitting between them. In DNA form, the CDR3 reads TGTGCCAGCAGCTTGGTTGTAGCTAGAAACTATGGCTACACCTTC. This sequence encodes CASSLVVARNYGYTF.

About this clone itself: The junction does not match germline at one end; this may be a read error. J is TRBJ1-4 and V is TRBV7-9, with 9 bases identical to TRBD1. Germline V gives CDR1 SEHNR, CDR2 FQNEAQ (reference sequence). This CDR3 has 14 amino acids. The CDR3 sequence: CSSSWDREGEKLFF. The CDR3 nucleotides read TGTTCCAGCAGCTGGGACAGGGAAGGGGAAAAACTGTTTTTT.

This chain links TRBV27 with TRBJ2-1; D is perhaps TRBD2 (6 bases). The CDR3 is 13 residues long. Germline V CDR1 and CDR2: MNHEY, SMNVEV (reference sequence). The V end lost 2 bases, the J end lost 9 bases, and 11 bases lay between the germline ends. The CDR3 sequence is CASSLGGWGEQFF. CDR3 DNA sequence: TGTGCCAGCAGTTTAGGGGGGTGGGGTGAGCAGTTCTTC.

The chain links TRBV11-2 to TRBJ2-3, with 9 bases identical to TRBD2. Trimming took 5 bases from V and 0 from J; bases not matched to a gene: 6. The CDR3 has 16 residues. CDR1 SGHAT and CDR2 FQNNGV come from the germline V gene. CDR3 amino acids: CASSTGLALSTDTQYF. The DNA of the CDR3 is TGTGCCAGCAGCACTGGACTAGCGCTGAGCACAGATACGCAGTATTTT.

The chain carries TRBV10-3 and TRBJ1-5; no reliable D call. Trimming pared 7 bases from V and 11 bases from J, leaving 18 bases between. The CDR3 covers 13 residues. In germline, CDR1 is ENHRY, CDR2 SYGVKD. CDR3 amino acids: CAITRGPDSAQHF. CDR3 in DNA: TGTGCCATCACCCGCGGGCCGGATTCCGCCCAGCATTTT.

The chain links TRBV7-2 to TRBJ1-2; a weak D match, TRBD1 (5 bases). Germline V gives CDR1 SGHTA, CDR2 FQGNSA. The V end was cut by 3 bases, the J end by 0 bases, with 8 bases between. This CDR3 spans 14 amino acids. Here the CDR3 reads CASSFSRANYGYTF. DNA for the CDR3: TGTGCCAGCAGCTTTTCCAGGGCTAACTATGGCTACACCTTC.

This clone was counted a few times. The V call is TRBV14, the J call TRBJ1-5; unclear D gene. The CDR3 totals 17 residues. V lost 0 bases and J lost 0, with 12 bases in between. CDR1 and CDR2 (germline): SGHDN, FVKESK. The CDR3 nucleotides are TGTGCCAGCAGCCAAGAACAGAGAGATTATAGCAATCAGCCCCAGCATTTT. Amino acids: CASSQEQRDYSNQPQHF.

V is TRBV7-8 and J is TRBJ1-4; 10 nucleotides agree with TRBD1. The CDR3 has 15 amino acids. CDR1 is SGHVS and CDR2 is FQNEAQ in the germline V gene. V trimming: 6 bases; J trimming: 8 bases; junction bases outside the gene matches: 9. The CDR3 reads CASRLDRGRKEKLFF. For the CDR3, the DNA is TGTGCCAGCAGACTCGACAGGGGGCGCAAGGAAAAACTGTTTTTT.

The V gene is TRBV28, the J gene TRBJ1-1, with D maybe TRBD1 (5 bases). This CDR3 has 15 residues. V was cut by 8 bases and J by 7 bases, with 23 bases left in between. Germline V lookup: CDR1 MDHEN, CDR2 SYDVKM. Here the CDR3 DNA reads TGTGCCAGCCGCCCAGTCATCACAGGAACACTTGAAGCTTTCTTT. Protein product: CASRPVITGTLEAFF.

The chain has TRBV4-3 and TRBJ2-1, with TRBD2 matching over 8 bases. The CDR3 contains 16 residues. Germline V lookup: CDR1 LGHNA, CDR2 YSLEER. The ends lost 4 bases at V and 2 bases at J; junction bases unmatched: 7. CDR3 region: CASSPTTSAAYNEQFF. CDR3 DNA: TGCGCCAGCAGCCCGACGACTAGCGCCGCCTACAATGAGCAGTTCTTC.

This chain uses TRBV10-3 with TRBJ1-2, with 10 bases aligning to TRBD1. This CDR3 spans 15 amino acids. Germline-derived CDR1 and CDR2 are ENHRY and SYGVKD. After removal of 2 bases from V and 3 bases from J, the junction contained 3 bases not matched to a gene. The chain's CDR3 is CAISEDRGLYYGYTF. In nucleotides, the CDR3 is TGTGCCATCAGTGAGGACAGGGGGCTCTACTATGGCTACACCTTC.

This rearrangement joins TRBV6-4 to TRBJ1-3; maybe TRBD1 (6 bases). CDR3 length: 17 amino acids. CDR1 MRHNA and CDR2 SNTAGT come from the germline V gene. V lost 4 bases to trimming and J lost 4 bases, with 20 bases between them. The DNA for the CDR3 is TGTGCCAGCAGTGCGGGGGGGCATCCTGGTCTAGGAAACACCATATATTTT. Translation gives CASSAGGHPGLGNTIYF.